These T cell receptor beta chains were read from a single sample in a study of blood T cell repertoires in COVID-19. Measured with immunoSEQ multiplex PCR; TCRdb has only the in-frame clones, and not every one. The repertoire has around 180,000 clones, approximately 86% of them found once; the top ten carry roughly a tenth. The sequenced sample was peripheral blood. Receptors originate from a woman over 75 with active or convalescent COVID-19. Both conserved end residues are part of each CDR3. Rows may omit the clone size; those that give it use once, few, many or a size class.

cdr3_length: 16
v_call: TRBV6-6
clone_size: .
j_call: TRBJ1-6
cdr3_aa: CASSYRPDRDNSPLHF

cdr3_length: 16
v_call: TRBV28
clone_size: .
j_call: TRBJ1-1
cdr3_aa: CASSSWGVGRVTEAFF

cdr3_length: 16
v_call: TRBV18
clone_size: .
j_call: TRBJ2-3
cdr3_aa: CASSQYGSGSTDTQYF

cdr3_length: 13
v_call: TRBV27
clone_size: once
j_call: TRBJ1-5
cdr3_aa: CASSLVGGQPQHF

cdr3_length: 15
v_call: TRBV4-1
clone_size: .
j_call: TRBJ2-7
cdr3_aa: CASSPYSGQAREQYF

cdr3_length: 14
v_call: TRBV7-3
clone_size: .
j_call: TRBJ2-5
cdr3_aa: CASSPRGPVATQYF

cdr3_length: 16
v_call: TRBV4-1
clone_size: many
j_call: TRBJ1-2
cdr3_aa: CASSRPGTGGNYGYTF

cdr3_length: 14
v_call: TRBV29-1
clone_size: .
j_call: TRBJ1-2
cdr3_aa: CSGDRDGRGYGYTF

cdr3_length: 14
v_call: TRBV6-5
clone_size: .
j_call: TRBJ1-5
cdr3_aa: CASMSGISNQPQHF

cdr3_length: 14
v_call: TRBV3-1/TRBV3-2
clone_size: .
j_call: TRBJ1-2
cdr3_aa: CASSQDLVGRGYTF

cdr3_length: 14
v_call: TRBV6-5
clone_size: .
j_call: TRBJ1-4
cdr3_aa: CASSQGVSNEKLFF

cdr3_length: 16
v_call: TRBV5-1
clone_size: .
j_call: TRBJ1-4
cdr3_aa: CASSDGQTSTNEKLFF

cdr3_length: 15
v_call: TRBV30
clone_size: few
j_call: TRBJ1-4
cdr3_aa: CAWNPGHSFVGKLFF

cdr3_length: 19
v_call: TRBV2
clone_size: .
j_call: TRBJ2-2
cdr3_aa: CASRPGLAGGPSRTGELFF

cdr3_length: 13
v_call: TRBV11-3
clone_size: .
j_call: TRBJ2-5
cdr3_aa: CASSGDSQETQYF

cdr3_length: 11
v_call: TRBV30
clone_size: .
j_call: TRBJ2-5
cdr3_aa: CACAGQETQYF

cdr3_length: 14
v_call: TRBV6-5
clone_size: .
j_call: TRBJ1-1
cdr3_aa: CASSLRVLQTEAFF

cdr3_length: 15
v_call: TRBV5-8
clone_size: .
j_call: TRBJ1-1
cdr3_aa: CASSRTGQGNTEAFF

cdr3_length: 14
v_call: TRBV5-1
clone_size: .
j_call: TRBJ2-1
cdr3_aa: CASSSRTSEGEQFF

cdr3_length: 15
v_call: TRBV2
clone_size: .
j_call: TRBJ2-7
cdr3_aa: CASSILPGQTYEQYF

cdr3_length: 16
v_call: TRBV13
clone_size: few
j_call: TRBJ2-1
cdr3_aa: CASSRSGGVRNNEQFF

cdr3_length: 16
v_call: TRBV18
clone_size: .
j_call: TRBJ2-7
cdr3_aa: CASSPYNGQGVNEQYF

cdr3_length: 14
v_call: TRBV18
clone_size: .
j_call: TRBJ1-2
cdr3_aa: CASSQRTGLYGYTF